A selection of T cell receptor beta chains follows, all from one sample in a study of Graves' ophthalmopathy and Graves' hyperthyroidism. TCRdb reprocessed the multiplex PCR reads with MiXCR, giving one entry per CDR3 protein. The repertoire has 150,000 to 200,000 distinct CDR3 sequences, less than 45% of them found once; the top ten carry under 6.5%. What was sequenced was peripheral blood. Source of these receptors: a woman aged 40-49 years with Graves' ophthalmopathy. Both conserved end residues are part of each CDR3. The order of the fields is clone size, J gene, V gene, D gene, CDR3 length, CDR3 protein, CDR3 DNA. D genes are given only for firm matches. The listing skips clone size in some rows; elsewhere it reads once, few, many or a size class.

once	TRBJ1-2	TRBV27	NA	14	CASKALGDNYGYTF	TGTGCCAGCAAGGCTCTTGGGGACAACTATGGCTACACCTTC
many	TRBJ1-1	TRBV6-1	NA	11	CASRDGTEAFF	TGTGCCAGCAGGGATGGGACTGAAGCTTTCTTT
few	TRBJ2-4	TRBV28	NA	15	CASSLGGGAKNIQYF	TGTGCCAGCAGTTTAGGAGGGGGAGCCAAAAACATTCAGTACTTC
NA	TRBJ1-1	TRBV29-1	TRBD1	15	CSVEDGGQVNTEAFF	TGCAGCGTTGAAGATGGGGGACAGGTGAACACTGAAGCTTTCTTT
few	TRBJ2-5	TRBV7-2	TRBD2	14	CASSVLAGQETQYF	TGTGCCAGCAGCGTACTAGCGGGGCAAGAGACCCAGTACTTC
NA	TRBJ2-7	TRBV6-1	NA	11	CASSEVPEQYF	TGTGCCAGCAGTGAGGTCCCGGAGCAGTACTTC
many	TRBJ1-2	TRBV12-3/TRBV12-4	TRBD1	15	CASRLLTGPSYGYTF	TGTGCCAGCAGACTCCTGACAGGGCCCTCCTATGGCTACACCTTC
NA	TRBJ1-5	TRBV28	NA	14	CASSLDVHNQPQHF	TGTGCCAGCAGTTTAGACGTACACAATCAGCCCCAGCATTTT
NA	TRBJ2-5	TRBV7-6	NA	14	CASSSGSHQETQYF	TGTGCCAGCAGCTCAGGCTCTCACCAAGAGACCCAGTACTTC
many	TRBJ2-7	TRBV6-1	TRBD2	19	CASSGGGTSGRAGSYEQYF	TGTGCCAGCAGTGGAGGGGGGACTAGCGGGAGGGCAGGATCGTACGAGCAGTACTTC
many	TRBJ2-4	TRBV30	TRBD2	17	CAWSVGDSGRSKNIQYF	TGTGCCTGGAGTGTAGGGGATAGCGGGAGATCCAAAAACATTCAGTACTTC
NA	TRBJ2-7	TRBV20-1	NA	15	CSARPQGSPFYEQYF	TGCAGTGCTAGGCCACAGGGATCCCCATTCTACGAGCAGTACTTC
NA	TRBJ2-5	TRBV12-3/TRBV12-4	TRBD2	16	CASSALAGGTSGTQYF	TGTGCCAGCAGTGCTCTAGCGGGGGGCACCTCGGGGACCCAGTACTTC
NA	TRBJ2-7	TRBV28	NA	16	CASSLPRRGRGYEQYF	TGTGCCAGCAGTCTTCCTCGACGTGGCCGGGGCTACGAGCAGTACTTC
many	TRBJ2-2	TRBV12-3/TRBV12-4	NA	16	CASSFASTGNTGELFF	TGTGCCAGCAGTTTTGCCTCGACAGGGAACACCGGGGAGCTGTTTTTT
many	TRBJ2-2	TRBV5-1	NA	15	CASSLGQDPTGELFF	TGCGCCAGCAGCCTGGGCCAGGACCCCACCGGGGAGCTGTTTTTT
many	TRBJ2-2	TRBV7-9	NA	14	CASSPLSVTGELFF	TGTGCCAGCAGCCCCCTTAGCGTCACCGGGGAGCTGTTTTTT
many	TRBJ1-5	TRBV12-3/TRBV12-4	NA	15	CASSPNTGPAQPQHF	TGTGCCAGCAGTCCTAATACAGGGCCCGCTCAGCCCCAGCATTTT
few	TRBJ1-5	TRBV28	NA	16	CASRAIGQPTNQPQHF	TGTGCCAGCAGAGCTATTGGACAGCCGACCAATCAGCCCCAGCATTTT
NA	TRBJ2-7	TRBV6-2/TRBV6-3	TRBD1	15	CASRYTLDRVYEQYF	TGTGCCAGCAGATATACCCTGGACAGGGTCTACGAGCAGTACTTC
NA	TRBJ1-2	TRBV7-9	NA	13	CASSLANQAGYTF	TGTGCCAGCAGCTTAGCAAACCAGGCTGGCTACACCTTC
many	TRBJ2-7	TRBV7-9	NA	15	CASSQLGDGDYEQYF	TGTGCCAGCAGCCAATTGGGGGACGGAGACTACGAGCAGTACTTC
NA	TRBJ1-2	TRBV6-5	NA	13	CASSPPRNDGYTF	TGTGCCAGCAGCCCCCCGAGGAACGATGGCTACACTTTC
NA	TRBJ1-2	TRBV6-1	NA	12	CASRVYREGYTF	TGTGCCAGCAGGGTCTACAGGGAGGGCTACACCTTC
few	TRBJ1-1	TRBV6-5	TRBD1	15	CASSYSRTGSSEAFF	TGTGCCAGCAGTTACAGCCGGACAGGGAGTTCTGAAGCTTTCTTT
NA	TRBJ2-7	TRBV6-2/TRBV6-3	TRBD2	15	CASSYGLAGDYEQYF	TGTGCCAGCAGTTATGGGCTAGCGGGAGACTACGAGCAGTACTTC
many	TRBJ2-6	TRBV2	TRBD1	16	CASTYGEGAGANVLTF	TGTGCCAGCACCTACGGAGAGGGGGCCGGGGCCAACGTCCTGACTTTC
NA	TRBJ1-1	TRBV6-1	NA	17	CASIIKGGGVMNTEAFF	TGTGCCAGCATCATCAAAGGGGGGGGAGTAATGAACACTGAAGCTTTCTTT
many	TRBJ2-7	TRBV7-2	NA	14	CASGLYGETYEQYF	TGTGCCAGCGGCTTGTACGGGGAAACCTACGAGCAGTACTTC
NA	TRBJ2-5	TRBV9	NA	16	CASSAGTRPHQETQYF	TGTGCCAGCAGCGCAGGGACTCGGCCGCATCAAGAGACCCAGTACTTC
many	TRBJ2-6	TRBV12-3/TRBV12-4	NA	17	CASSFYGARSGANVLTF	TGTGCCAGCAGTTTTTACGGCGCTCGCTCTGGGGCCAACGTCCTGACTTTC
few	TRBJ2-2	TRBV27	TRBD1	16	CASRRDRSTGTGELFF	TGTGCCAGCAGAAGGGACAGGTCTACTGGGACCGGGGAGCTGTTTTTT
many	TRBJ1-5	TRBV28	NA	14	CASTPLISYQPQHF	TGTGCCAGCACCCCCCTCATATCATATCAGCCCCAGCATTTT
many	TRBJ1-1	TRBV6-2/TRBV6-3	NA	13	CASRSQGNTEAFF	TGTGCCAGCAGGAGTCAGGGGAACACTGAAGCTTTCTTT
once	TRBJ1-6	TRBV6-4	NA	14	CASNPGQLDSPLHF	TGTGCCAGCAATCCGGGACAACTGGATTCACCCCTCCACTTT